A selection of T cell receptor beta chains follows, all from one sample in a study of blood T cell repertoires in COVID-19. The protocol was immunoSEQ multiplex PCR, while the TCRdb copy is restricted to in-frame clones and leaves out a portion. The sample has more than 300,000 clones, more than 70% seen once. Sequencing input: peripheral blood. These TCRs come from a woman in her seventies with COVID-19, enrolled during active disease. CDR3s leave out the opening cysteine and the closing phenylalanine or tryptophan. Each record gives: V gene, CDR3 protein.

V gene: TRBV6-6; CDR3 protein: ASSYLGQATYNEQF
V gene: TRBV28; CDR3 protein: ASSLPGLAGGLNEQY
V gene: TRBV15; CDR3 protein: ATNQDRNTEAF
V gene: TRBV11-2; CDR3 protein: ASSLATGTYEQY
V gene: TRBV5-1; CDR3 protein: ASSYLGVGSSGNTIY
V gene: TRBV3-1/TRBV3-2; CDR3 protein: ASSQDATHYGYT
V gene: TRBV5-6; CDR3 protein: ASSPTPSGGPVYGYT
V gene: TRBV7-9; CDR3 protein: ASSLDRRTEAF
V gene: TRBV3-1/TRBV3-2; CDR3 protein: ASSQGPSTEAF
V gene: TRBV20-1; CDR3 protein: SASSRGAGDTQY
V gene: TRBV2; CDR3 protein: ASSDWTENTEAF
V gene: TRBV19; CDR3 protein: ASSIEAGSNQPQH
V gene: TRBV4-1; CDR3 protein: ASSRIFVSGNTIY
V gene: TRBV15; CDR3 protein: ATSSPRTGQRQPQH
V gene: TRBV19; CDR3 protein: ASSPGNPAYGYT
V gene: TRBV28; CDR3 protein: ASSGQGEGYGYT
V gene: TRBV7-9; CDR3 protein: ASVKSTGIYEQY
V gene: TRBV7-9; CDR3 protein: ASSFPTVNTEAF
V gene: TRBV11-2; CDR3 protein: ASSPMGGNYGYT
V gene: TRBV9; CDR3 protein: ASTPTGLYGYT
V gene: TRBV7-9; CDR3 protein: ASGPGQPLSPLH
V gene: TRBV6-5; CDR3 protein: ASSLDSSGNTIY
V gene: TRBV5-1; CDR3 protein: ASSPTGTREAF
V gene: TRBV18; CDR3 protein: ASSPPNSLGAGTEAF
V gene: TRBV28; CDR3 protein: ASSSGGTAGNTIY
V gene: TRBV21-1; CDR3 protein: ASSVLGQISGNTIY
V gene: TRBV27; CDR3 protein: ASSITGSSYEQY
V gene: TRBV7-2; CDR3 protein: ASSLGQGNQETQY
V gene: TRBV9; CDR3 protein: ASSSRTDFYEQY
V gene: TRBV11-2; CDR3 protein: ASSTGAGGGNTIY
V gene: TRBV6-5; CDR3 protein: ASSSQGAIGELF
V gene: TRBV2; CDR3 protein: ASSVGTAHEAF
V gene: TRBV25-1; CDR3 protein: ASSEPGLRGGEQF
V gene: TRBV19; CDR3 protein: ASSLDPGSSSYEQY
V gene: TRBV5-6; CDR3 protein: ASSLSTGPGETQY
V gene: TRBV5-6; CDR3 protein: ASSLGQGGGQPQH
V gene: TRBV4-3; CDR3 protein: ASSRSGEPSQPQH
V gene: TRBV5-1; CDR3 protein: ASRRGTGTLEQY